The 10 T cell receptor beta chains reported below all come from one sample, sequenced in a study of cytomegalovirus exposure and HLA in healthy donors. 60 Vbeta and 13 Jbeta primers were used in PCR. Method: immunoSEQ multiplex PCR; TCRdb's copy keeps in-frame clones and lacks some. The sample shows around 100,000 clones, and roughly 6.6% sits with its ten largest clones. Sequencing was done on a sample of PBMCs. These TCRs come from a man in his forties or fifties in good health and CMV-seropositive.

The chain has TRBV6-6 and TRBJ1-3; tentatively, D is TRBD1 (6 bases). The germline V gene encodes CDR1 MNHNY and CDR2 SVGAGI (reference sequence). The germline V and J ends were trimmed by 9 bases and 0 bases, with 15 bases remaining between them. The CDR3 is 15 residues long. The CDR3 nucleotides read TGTGCCAGTAGTGGGGGCGTGGTCTCTGGAAACACCATATATTTT. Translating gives CASSGGVVSGNTIYF.

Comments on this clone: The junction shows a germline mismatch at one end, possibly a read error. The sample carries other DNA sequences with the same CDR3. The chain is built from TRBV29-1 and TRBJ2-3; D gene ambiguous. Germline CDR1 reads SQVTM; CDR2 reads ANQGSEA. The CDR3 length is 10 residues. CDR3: CSVVLDTQYF. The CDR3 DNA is TGCAGCGTTGTTCTTGATACGCAGTACTTT.

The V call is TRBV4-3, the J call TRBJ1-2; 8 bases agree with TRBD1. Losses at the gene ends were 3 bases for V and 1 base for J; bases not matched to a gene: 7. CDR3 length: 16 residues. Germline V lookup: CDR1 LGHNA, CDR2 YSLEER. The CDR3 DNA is TGCGCCAGCAGCCAGGAGCAGGGGGCGATTAACTATGGCTACACCTTC. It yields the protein CASSQEQGAINYGYTF.

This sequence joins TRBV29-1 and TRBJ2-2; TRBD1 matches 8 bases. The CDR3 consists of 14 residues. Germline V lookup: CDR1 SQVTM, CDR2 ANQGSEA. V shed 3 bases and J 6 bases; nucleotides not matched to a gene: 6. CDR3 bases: TGCAGCGTTGACGAGACAGGGGTTGCCGGGGAGCTGTTTTTT. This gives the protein CSVDETGVAGELFF.

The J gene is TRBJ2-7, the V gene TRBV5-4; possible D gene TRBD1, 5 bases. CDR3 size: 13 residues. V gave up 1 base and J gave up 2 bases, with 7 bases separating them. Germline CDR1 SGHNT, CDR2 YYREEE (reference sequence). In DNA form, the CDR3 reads TGTGCCAGCAGCTTGCAGGGTGCCTACGAGCAGTACTTC. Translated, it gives CASSLQGAYEQYF. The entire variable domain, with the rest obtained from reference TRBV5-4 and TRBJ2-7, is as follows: ETGVTQSPTHLIKTRGQQVTLRCSSQSGHNTVSWYQQALGQGPQFIFQYYREEENGRGNFPPRFSGLQFPNYSSELNVNALELDDSALYLCASSLQGAYEQYFGPGTRLTVT.

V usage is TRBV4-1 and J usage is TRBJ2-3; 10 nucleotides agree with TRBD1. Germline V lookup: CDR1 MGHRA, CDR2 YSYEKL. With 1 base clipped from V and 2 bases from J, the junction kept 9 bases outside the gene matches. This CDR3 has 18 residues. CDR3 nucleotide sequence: TGCGCCAGCAGCCAAGTCGTCTTCGGGACAGGGGTCACAGATACGCAGTATTTT. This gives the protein CASSQVVFGTGVTDTQYF.

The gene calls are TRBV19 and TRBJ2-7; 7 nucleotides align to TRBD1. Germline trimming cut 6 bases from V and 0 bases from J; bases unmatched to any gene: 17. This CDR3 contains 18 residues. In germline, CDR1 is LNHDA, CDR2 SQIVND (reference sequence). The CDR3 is CASSRTGETHTLSYEQYF. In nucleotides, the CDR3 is TGTGCCAGTAGCAGGACAGGTGAAACCCACACCCTCTCCTACGAGCAGTACTTC.

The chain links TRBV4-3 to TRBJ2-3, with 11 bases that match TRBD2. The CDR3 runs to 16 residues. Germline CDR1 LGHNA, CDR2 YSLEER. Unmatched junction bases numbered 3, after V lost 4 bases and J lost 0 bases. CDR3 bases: TGCGCCAGCAGCCGAGGGACTAGCGGTAGCACAGATACGCAGTATTTT. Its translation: CASSRGTSGSTDTQYF.

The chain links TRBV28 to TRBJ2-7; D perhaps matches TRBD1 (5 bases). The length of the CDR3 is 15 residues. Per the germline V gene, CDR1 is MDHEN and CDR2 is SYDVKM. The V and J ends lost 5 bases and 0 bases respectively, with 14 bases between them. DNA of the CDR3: TGTGCCAGCAGTACCCCATCAGGGCCCTCCTACGAGCAGTACTTC. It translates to CASSTPSGPSYEQYF.

The CDR3 sequence: CASSQGQGINEQFF. CDR3 coding DNA: TGCGCCAGCAGCCAAGGACAGGGGATTAATGAGCAGTTCTTC. The chain uses TRBV5-1 and TRBJ2-1, with TRBD1 identical over 9 bases. Germline CDR1 is SGHRS and CDR2 is YFSETQ. This CDR3 region has 14 residues. Trimming cost V 4 bases and J 7 bases; bases outside gene matches: 6.